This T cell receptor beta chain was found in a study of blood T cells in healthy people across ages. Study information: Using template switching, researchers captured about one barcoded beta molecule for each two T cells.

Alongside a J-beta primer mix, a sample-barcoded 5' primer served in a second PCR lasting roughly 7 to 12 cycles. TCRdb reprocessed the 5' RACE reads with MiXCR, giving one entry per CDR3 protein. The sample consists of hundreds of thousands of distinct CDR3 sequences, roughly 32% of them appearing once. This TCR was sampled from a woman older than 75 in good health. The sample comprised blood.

The CDR3 reads CASNLRDRAEKLFF. In nucleotides, the CDR3 is TGTGCCAGCAATCTCCGGGACAGGGCCGAAAAACTGTTTTTT. The rearrangement links TRBV6-1 to TRBJ1-4; 9 bases are shared with TRBD1. J was trimmed by 8 bases and V by 7 bases; bases with no gene match: 8. Germline CDR1 is MNHNS and CDR2 is SASEGT. The CDR3 has 14 amino acids.